This T cell receptor beta chain is drawn from a study of T cell changes during pregnancy in multiple sclerosis (dated by TCRdb to about 2019). For the study in its entirety: The study looked at changes in the T cell repertoire across pregnancy in women with multiple sclerosis.

Libraries were prepared through the immunoSEQ multiplex PCR assay. Here the immuneACCESS table is served through TCRdb, limited to in-frame sequences with V and J called. Missing clones are a known gap in these copies; in checked studies unresolved V genes cover under half, and the rest lacks a known reason. The sample table holds about 44,000 clones, of which roughly 96% were seen once. Jointly, the top ten make up 0.85% to 1% of the sample. For CDR1 and CDR2, the germline V gene lists MNHNS and SASEGT. V gives up 3 bases and J gives up 4 bases, and the segment between their germline ends measures 15 bases. The CDR3 starts with the cysteine, ends with the phenylalanine, and has 15 residues. Only the CDR3 DNA is retained, 45 bases long and in frame from the first base. Comments on this clone: This receptor's antigen is unknown. Qualities for individual bases were not recorded, and no much larger clone is one base off.

The V gene is TRBV6-1 and the J gene is TRBJ1-2, and the D gene may be TRBD1, 5 bases matching. The TCR originated in a female donor with multiple sclerosis, enrolled in a pregnancy study. Sequenced here: peripheral blood, sampled in the second trimester of pregnancy. CDR3 region: CASSDLGRVGYGYTF. The nucleotides are TGTGCCAGCAGTGATCTCGGCAGGGTTGGCTATGGCTACACCTTC.